These 14 T cell receptor beta chains were all obtained from the same sample, sequenced in a study of T cell responses to AZD1222 COVID-19 vaccine. Clones were read by immunoSEQ multiplex PCR, and TCRdb kept only the in-frame ones, dropping some. This table holds approximately 110,000 clones, over 80% found once. The sequenced sample was peripheral blood, obtained on day 0 of AZD1222 vaccination. The receptors derive from an adult in good health.

The chain combines TRBV18 with TRBJ1-2; perhaps TRBD1 as D (5 bases). V dropped 3 bases and J dropped 4 bases, with 9 bases sitting between them. The CDR3 is 13 residues long. Germline lookup yields CDR1 KGHSH and CDR2 LQKENI. The CDR3 sequence: CASSPRDAYGYTF. As DNA, the CDR3 is TGTGCCAGCTCACCCCGGGACGCCTATGGCTACACCTTC.

The chain employs TRBV29-1 and TRBJ1-5, with no clear D. Per germline, CDR1 SQVTM and CDR2 ANQGSEA. V lost 7 bases and J lost 7, with 17 bases in between. The CDR3 has 13 amino acids. The CDR3 is CSAGAGLGQPQHF. CDR3 DNA: TGCAGCGCCGGCGCGGGCCTAGGGCAGCCCCAGCATTTT.

J is TRBJ2-3 and V is TRBV24-1; D is perhaps TRBD1 (6 bases). The CDR3 spans 14 residues. The ends were cut back, 4 bases at V and 7 bases at J, with 14 bases in the middle. Germline CDR1 is KGHDR and CDR2 is SFDVKD. The CDR3 DNA sequence: TGTGCCACCAGTGACCCCACAGGGTCCCATACGCAGTATTTT. It yields the protein CATSDPTGSHTQYF.

The chain uses TRBV27 and TRBJ2-1; D is ambiguous. The germline V and J ends were trimmed by 5 bases and 6 bases, with 11 bases remaining between them. CDR1 MNHEY and CDR2 SMNVEV come from the germline V gene (reference sequence). The CDR3 sequence is 13 residues long. DNA of the CDR3: TGTGCCAGCAGTATCGGGTTTAGCAATGAGCAGTTCTTC. Its translation: CASSIGFSNEQFF.

The chain links TRBV24-1 to TRBJ2-5; 10 bases are a match to TRBD1. The CDR3 has 15 residues. In germline, CDR1 is KGHDR, CDR2 SFDVKD. Trimming at V came to 5 bases and at J to 3 bases, leaving 5 bases not matched to a gene. The CDR3 coding sequence is TGTGCCACCAGTGTAGGGGGGACAGGGGAAGAGACCCAGTACTTC. Translating gives CATSVGGTGEETQYF.

The rearrangement links TRBV5-1 to TRBJ1-5; D is undetermined. Trimming shortened V by 0 bases and J by 4 bases, and 5 bases separated the two germline ends. The germline CDR1 and CDR2 sequences are SGHRS and YFSETQ. The CDR3 spans 13 residues. CDR3 bases: TGCGCCAGCAGCTTGGGGGTTAATCAGCCCCAGCATTTT. It encodes CASSLGVNQPQHF. Using reference TRBV5-1 and TRBJ1-5 for the parts outside the CDR3, the full variable domain is KAGVTQTPRYLIKTRGQQVTLSCSPISGHRSVSWYQQTPGQGLQFLFEYFSETQRNKGNFPGRFSGRQFSNSRSEMNVSTLELGDSALYLCASSLGVNQPQHFGDGTRLSIL.

The chain couples TRBV5-1 to TRBJ2-5; D gene uncertain. The ends were cut back, 5 bases at V and 0 bases at J, with 17 bases in the middle. The CDR3 sequence is 16 residues long. The germline gives CDR1 SGHRS, CDR2 YFSETQ. CDR3 sequence (DNA): TGCGCCAGCAGTCAAGGCCAGGTTCTGTACCAAGAGACCCAGTACTTC. Its protein is CASSQGQVLYQETQYF.

CDR3 sequence reads: CASSLGWQGAQYF. DNA of the CDR3: TGTGCCAGCAGTTTAGGCTGGCAAGGGGCCCAGTACTTC. This sequence joins TRBV12-3 or TRBV12-4 and TRBJ2-5, with a weak D call TRBD1 (5 bases). The V gene lost 1 base and the J gene lost 9 bases, with 12 bases spanning the gap. There are 13 residues in the CDR3.

V is TRBV11-1 and J is TRBJ1-3, with 8 bases that match TRBD1. J was trimmed by 2 bases and V by 4 bases; bases with no gene match: 4. The CDR3 spans 15 residues. In germline, CDR1 is SGHAT, CDR2 FQDESV (reference sequence). The chain's CDR3 is CASSSRTGTGNTIYF. The CDR3 region has the DNA TGTGCCAGCAGCTCCAGGACAGGGACTGGAAACACCATATATTTT.

The rearrangement uses TRBV4-1 and TRBJ2-3; 7 positions match TRBD1. Trimming at V came to 1 base and at J to 2 bases, leaving 9 bases not matched to a gene. CDR1 MGHRA and CDR2 YSYEKL come from the germline V gene. The CDR3 extends over 17 amino acids. This CDR3 reads CASSQAPPGTDTDTQYF. The CDR3 DNA follows: TGCGCCAGCAGCCAAGCTCCGCCCGGGACAGACACAGATACGCAGTATTTT.

The V call is TRBV2, the J call TRBJ2-5; D remains unclear. The germline CDR1 and CDR2 sequences are SNHLY and FYNNEI. With 10 bases removed from V and 0 bases from J, the gap between germline ends came to 18 bases. The CDR3 is 15 amino acids. The CDR3 region has the DNA TGTGCCAACTCAGGTGGGGTTCAGGACCAAGAGACCCAGTACTTC. It yields the protein CANSGGVQDQETQYF. The full variable domain, with the rest looked up from reference TRBV2 and TRBJ2-5, is EPEVTQTPSHQVTQMGQEVILRCVPISNHLYFYWYRQILGQKVEFLVSFYNNEISEKSEIFDDQFSVERPDGSNFTLKIRSTKLEDSAMYFCANSGGVQDQETQYFGPGTRLLVL.

The V call is TRBV12-5, the J call TRBJ2-2; 8 bases align to TRBD1. CDR1 is LGHNT and CDR2 is FRNRAP in the germline V gene. This CDR3 is built from 17 residues. Losses at the gene ends were 0 bases for V and 3 bases for J; bases not matched to a gene: 6. CDR3 nucleotide sequence: TGTGCTAGTGGTTTGGTAATGGGACAGGTGGACACCGGGGAGCTGTTTTTT. Protein sequence: CASGLVMGQVDTGELFF.

The chain recombines TRBV2 with TRBJ1-6, with D maybe TRBD1 (5 bases). The CDR3 sequence is 16 residues long. Germline assignment: CDR1 SNHLY and CDR2 FYNNEI. Trimming left V 0 bases short and J 8 bases short, with 14 bases between. The CDR3 DNA reads as TGTGCCAGCAGTGAAGCGGGCGCAGGGTTCGATTCACCCCTCCACTTT. It encodes CASSEAGAGFDSPLHF.

The V and J genes are TRBV19 and TRBJ1-5; tentative D call: TRBD1 (6 bases). The CDR3 is made up of 16 amino acids. CDR1 is LNHDA, CDR2 SQIVND, per germline (reference sequence). V lost 1 base and J lost 2, with 12 bases in between. The CDR3 nucleotides are TGTGCCAGTAGTATAGGGGGGACACGCGGCAATCAGCCCCAGCATTTT. It codes for CASSIGGTRGNQPQHF.